The 5 T cell receptor beta chains in this list originate from one sample, sequenced in a study of a mutant IDH1 vaccine in newly diagnosed glioma. No antigen has been assigned to these receptors. Described time point: week 47, end of study. Vaccine doses each comprised 300 ug of mutant IDH1 20-mer peptide, with topical imiquimod. Some clones are missing from TCRdb's copy, which holds only in-frame ones; the method was immunoSEQ multiplex PCR. The profile shows roughly 34,000 clones, 90% of them singletons. Sequencing was performed on PBMCs, taken from a glioma patient whose treatment included an IDH1 peptide vaccine. These receptors were obtained from a woman in her forties with glioma.

The V call is TRBV18, the J call TRBJ1-5; D call uncertain. In germline, CDR1 is KGHSH, CDR2 LQKENI. There are 13 residues in the CDR3. Trimming took off 3 bases at V and 9 bases at J, with 12 bases between the two ends. In DNA form, the CDR3 reads TGTGCCAGCTCACCCGACAACCTAGGGCCCCAGCATTTT. Its protein is CASSPDNLGPQHF.

This clone has just a few counts. The chain has TRBV18 and TRBJ1-1; D is ambiguous. V was cut by 7 bases and J by 1 base, with 13 bases left in between. CDR3 length: 14 amino acids. Per the germline V gene, CDR1 is KGHSH and CDR2 is LQKENI. The CDR3 nucleotides are TGTGCCAGCTTCCCGACAAATGGGAACACTGAAGCTTTCTTT. It codes for CASFPTNGNTEAFF.

J is TRBJ2-5 and V is TRBV27; no clear D gene. V was shortened by 5 bases and J by 7 bases, with 14 bases between the two germline ends. The germline gives CDR1 MNHEY, CDR2 SMNVEV (reference sequence). The CDR3 spans 13 residues. CDR3 protein: CASSPDERRTQYF. The CDR3 DNA is TGTGCCAGCAGTCCAGACGAGAGGCGGACCCAGTACTTC.

V and J are TRBV4-2 and TRBJ2-7; 7 positions agree with TRBD1. Germline CDR1 and CDR2: LGHNA and YNFKEQ. Trimming at V came to 3 bases and at J to 6 bases, leaving 5 bases not matched to a gene. CDR3 size: 13 residues. The CDR3 sequence is CASSQRTGAEQYF. The CDR3, as DNA: TGTGCCAGCAGCCAGAGGACAGGCGCCGAGCAGTACTTC.

This chain uses TRBV6-5 with TRBJ1-2; D might be TRBD1 (6 bases). The CDR3 totals 13 residues. The V end was cut by 2 bases, the J end by 6 bases, with 10 bases between. CDR1 and CDR2 from the germline V gene are MNHEY and SVGAGI. The CDR3 nucleotides read TGTGCCAGCAGTTACGTACAGGGAGATGGCTACACCTTC. Translating gives CASSYVQGDGYTF.